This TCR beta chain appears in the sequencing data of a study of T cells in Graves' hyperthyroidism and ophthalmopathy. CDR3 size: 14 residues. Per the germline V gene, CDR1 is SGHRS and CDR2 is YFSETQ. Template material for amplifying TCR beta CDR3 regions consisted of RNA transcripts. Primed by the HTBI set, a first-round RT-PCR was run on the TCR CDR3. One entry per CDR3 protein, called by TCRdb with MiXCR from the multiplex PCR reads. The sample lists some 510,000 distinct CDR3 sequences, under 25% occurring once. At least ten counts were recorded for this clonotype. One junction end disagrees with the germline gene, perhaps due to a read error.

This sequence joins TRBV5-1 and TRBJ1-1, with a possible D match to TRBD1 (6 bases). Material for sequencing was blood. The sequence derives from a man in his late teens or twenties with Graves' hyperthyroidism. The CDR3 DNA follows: TGTGCCAGCAGTTTAGGCAGGGGGAACACTGAAGCTTTCTTT. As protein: CASSLGRGNTEAFF.